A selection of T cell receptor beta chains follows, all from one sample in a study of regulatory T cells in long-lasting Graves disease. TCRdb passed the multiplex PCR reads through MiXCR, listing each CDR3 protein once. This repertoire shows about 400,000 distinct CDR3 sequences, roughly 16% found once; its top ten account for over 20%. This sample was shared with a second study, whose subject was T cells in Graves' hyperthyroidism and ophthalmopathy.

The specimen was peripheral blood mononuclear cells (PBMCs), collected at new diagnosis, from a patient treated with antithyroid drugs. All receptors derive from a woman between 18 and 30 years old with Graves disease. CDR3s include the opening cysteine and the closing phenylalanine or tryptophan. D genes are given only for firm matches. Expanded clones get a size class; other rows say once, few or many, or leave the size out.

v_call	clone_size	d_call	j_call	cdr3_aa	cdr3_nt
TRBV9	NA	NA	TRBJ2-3	CASSMRASQDTQYF	TGTGCCAGCAGCATGAGGGCCTCCCAGGATACGCAGTATTTT
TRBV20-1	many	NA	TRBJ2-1	CSAVGHLSYNEQFF	TGCAGTGCCGTGGGACACCTCTCCTACAATGAGCAGTTCTTC
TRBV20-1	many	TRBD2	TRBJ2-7	CSARDLAGVEQYF	TGCAGTGCTAGAGATCTGGCGGGAGTCGAGCAGTACTTC
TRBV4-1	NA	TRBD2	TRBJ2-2	CASSQDLLAGLNTGELFF	TGCGCCAGCAGCCAAGACTTACTAGCGGGATTGAACACCGGGGAGCTGTTTTTT
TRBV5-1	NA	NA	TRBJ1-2	CASSLRGPYGYTF	TGCGCCAGCAGCTTGCGGGGGCCTTATGGCTACACCTTC
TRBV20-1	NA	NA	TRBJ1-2	CSAPTGNHGYTF	TGCAGTGCCCCAACAGGGAACCATGGCTACACCTTC
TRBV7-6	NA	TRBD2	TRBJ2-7	CASSLGAGGAYEQYF	TGTGCCAGCAGCTTAGGAGCGGGGGGGGCTTACGAGCAGTACTTC
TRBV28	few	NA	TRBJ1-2	CASSSPETFYGYTF	TGTGCCAGCAGTTCCCCAGAGACCTTCTATGGCTACACCTTC
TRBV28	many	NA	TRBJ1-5	CASSLSRTGNQPQHF	TGTGCCAGCAGTTTATCGAGGACAGGCAATCAGCCCCAGCATTTT
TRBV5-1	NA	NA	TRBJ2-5	CASSVCGYKGRETQYF	TGCGCCAGCAGCGTCTGTGGGTATAAGGGTAGGGAGACCCAGTACTTC
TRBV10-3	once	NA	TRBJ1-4	CAISEDSSEKLFF	TGTGCCATCAGTGAAGACAGTAGTGAAAAACTGTTTTTT
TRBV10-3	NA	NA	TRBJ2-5	CAISRASGETQYF	TGTGCCATCAGCCGGGCCTCAGGGGAGACCCAGTACTTC
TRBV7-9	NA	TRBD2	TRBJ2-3	CASSLGGLAETDTQYF	TGTGCCAGCAGCTTAGGGGGACTAGCGGAAACAGATACGCAGTATTTT
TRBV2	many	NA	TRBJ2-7	CASSATGTPSTVHEQYF	TGTGCCAGCAGTGCTACCGGGACTCCCTCCACGGTCCACGAGCAGTACTTC
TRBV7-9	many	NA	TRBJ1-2	CASSPQNQDGYTF	TGTGCCAGCAGCCCACAAAACCAGGATGGCTACACCTTC
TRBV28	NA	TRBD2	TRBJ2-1	CASAGGGRRGEQFF	TGTGCCAGCGCCGGTGGCGGGAGGAGGGGAGAGCAGTTCTTC
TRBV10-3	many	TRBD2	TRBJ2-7	CAISESVGLAGLSYEQYF	TGTGCCATCAGTGAGTCTGTCGGACTAGCGGGGTTATCCTACGAGCAGTACTTC
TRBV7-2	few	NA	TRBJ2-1	CASSLTRGLYNEQSF	TGTGCCAGCAGCCTCACGAGGGGGTTATACAATGAGCAGTCCTTC
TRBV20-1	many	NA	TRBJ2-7	CSEAGIGEQYF	TGCAGTGAGGCCGGGATCGGCGAGCAGTACTTC
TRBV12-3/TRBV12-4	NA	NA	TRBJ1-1	CASSLMPPGGGWSTEAFF	TGTGCCAGCAGTTTAATGCCCCCGGGAGGAGGGTGGAGCACTGAAGCTTTCTTT
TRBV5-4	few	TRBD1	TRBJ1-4	CASSKGTDEKLFF	TGTGCCAGCAGTAAAGGGACAGATGAAAAACTGTTTTTT
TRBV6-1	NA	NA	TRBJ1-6	CASSDETWVSPLHF	TGTGCCAGCAGTGATGAAACGTGGGTTTCACCCCTCCACTTT
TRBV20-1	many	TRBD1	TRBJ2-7	CSARILQGTYEQYF	TGCAGTGCCAGAATCCTACAGGGGACCTACGAGCAGTACTTC
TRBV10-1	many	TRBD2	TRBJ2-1	CASSERLAGSYNEQFF	TGCGCCAGCAGTGAGCGGCTAGCGGGCTCCTACAATGAGCAGTTCTTC
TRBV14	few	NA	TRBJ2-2	CASSQGNNGGGELFF	TGTGCCAGCAGCCAAGGAAACAACGGGGGCGGGGAGCTGTTTTTT
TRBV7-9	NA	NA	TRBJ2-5	CASSLALGPGQETQYF	TGTGCCAGCAGCTTAGCGCTCGGACCGGGACAAGAGACCCAGTACTTC
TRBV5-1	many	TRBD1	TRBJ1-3	CASSLSGQSYSGNTIYF	TGCGCCAGCAGCTTATCGGGACAGTCCTACTCTGGAAACACCATATATTTT
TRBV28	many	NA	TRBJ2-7	CASSGRQGMVREQYF	TGTGCCAGCAGTGGCAGGCAGGGGATGGTACGCGAGCAGTACTTC
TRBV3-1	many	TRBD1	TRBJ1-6	CASSQDMGQSNSPLHF	TGTGCCAGCAGCCAAGATATGGGACAGTCTAATTCACCCCTCCACTTT
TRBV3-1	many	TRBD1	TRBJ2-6	CASSPRGQGGSGANVLTF	TGTGCCAGCAGCCCCAGGGGACAGGGTGGCTCTGGGGCCAACGTCCTGACTTTC
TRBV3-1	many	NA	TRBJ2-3	CASSQPDLAGDTQYF	TGTGCCAGCAGCCAACCAGACTTGGCAGGGGATACGCAGTATTTT
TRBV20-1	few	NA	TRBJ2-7	CSATIERNPAGEQYF	TGCAGTGCTACTATTGAGCGGAACCCTGCCGGCGAGCAGTACTTC
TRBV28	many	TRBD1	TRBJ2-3	CASTYDRDTDTQYF	TGTGCCAGCACCTACGACAGGGACACAGATACGCAGTATTTT
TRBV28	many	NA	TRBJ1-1	CASSLSGFEAFF	TGTGCCAGCAGTTTATCAGGGTTTGAAGCTTTCTTT
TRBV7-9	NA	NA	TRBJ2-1	CASSLPLGRNSSYNEQFF	TGTGCCAGCAGCTTACCCTTGGGCAGAAACAGCTCCTACAATGAGCAGTTCTTC
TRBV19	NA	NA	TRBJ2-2	CASSMRAGVVGELFF	TGTGCCAGTAGTATGAGGGCAGGGGTTGTCGGGGAGCTGTTTTTT
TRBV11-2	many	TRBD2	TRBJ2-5	CASRLAGAQETQYF	TGTGCCAGCAGACTAGCGGGGGCCCAAGAGACCCAGTACTTC
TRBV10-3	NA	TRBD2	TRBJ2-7	CAISDILVLAGTYEQYF	TGTGCCATCAGTGATATTTTGGTCCTAGCGGGGACCTACGAGCAGTACTTC
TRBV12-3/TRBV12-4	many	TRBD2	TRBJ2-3	CASSPVGGGSDTQYF	TGTGCCAGCAGCCCGGTCGGCGGGGGATCAGATACGCAGTATTTT
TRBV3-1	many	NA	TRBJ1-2	CASSLGGAVNYGYTF	TGTGCCAGCAGCCTCGGCGGGGCTGTGAACTATGGCTACACCTTC
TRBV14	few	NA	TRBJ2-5	CASSQSERCLQTQYF	TGTGCCAGCAGCCAATCAGAGCGGTGCTTACAGACCCAGTACTTC
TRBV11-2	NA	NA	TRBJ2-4	CASINTVGAGAKNIQYF	TGTGCCAGCATCAATACGGTGGGGGCAGGAGCCAAAAACATTCAGTACTTC
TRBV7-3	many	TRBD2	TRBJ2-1	CASSFPVRGGKNEQFF	TGTGCCAGCAGCTTCCCTGTAAGGGGAGGGAAGAATGAGCAGTTCTTC
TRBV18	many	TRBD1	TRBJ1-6	CASSRTPAKQGPDSPLHF	TGTGCCAGCTCGCGCACGCCCGCCAAACAGGGGCCGGATTCACCCCTCCACTTT
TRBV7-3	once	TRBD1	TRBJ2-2	CASSPRDSLLWEPDTGELFF	TGTGCCAGCAGCCCTAGGGACAGCTTATTATGGGAACCCGACACCGGGGAGCTGTTTTTT
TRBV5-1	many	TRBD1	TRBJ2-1	CASSFGTVDNEQFF	TGCGCCAGCAGCTTCGGGACAGTTGACAATGAGCAGTTCTTC
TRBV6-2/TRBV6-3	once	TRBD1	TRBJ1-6	CASSEETGTANSPLHF	TGTGCCAGCAGTGAAGAGACCGGGACAGCAAATTCACCCCTCCACTTT
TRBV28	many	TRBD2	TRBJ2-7	CASSFKFSTSGVMTYEQYF	TGTGCCAGCAGTTTTAAGTTCTCCACTAGCGGGGTTATGACCTACGAGCAGTACTTC